This T cell receptor (beta chain) originates from a study of a mutant IDH1 vaccine in newly diagnosed glioma. As for the study in general: Every participant had undergone radiotherapy, temozolomide, or both before, and most underwent both.

Points on this clone: Its antigen is as yet unknown.

This table comes from immunoSEQ multiplex PCR, and its TCRdb copy is limited to in-frame clones, with some not included. In the table there are some 42,000 clones, about three quarters of which are singletons. Time point: week 23, last vaccination. Every single dose of the vaccine, 300 ug of mutant IDH1 20-mer peptide, came with topical imiquimod. The donor cohort comprised cases of new WHO grade 3 or 4 IDH1-mutant, ATRX-lost astrocytoma. Losses at the gene ends were 1 base for V and 2 bases for J; bases not matched to a gene: 1. Germline V gene sequence: CDR1 SGHTA, CDR2 FQGNSA. CDR3 size: 14 residues.

This material consisted of PBMCs, taken from a glioma patient whose treatment included an IDH1 peptide vaccine. This chain joins TRBV7-2 and TRBJ2-7, with TRBD2 matching 8 bases. This sequence originates from a man aged 50-59 years with glioma. CDR3 loop: CASSLDGGAYEQYF. Here the CDR3 DNA reads TGTGCCAGCAGCTTAGACGGGGGGGCCTACGAGCAGTACTTC.